Below, 5 T cell receptor beta chains from the same sample are listed, as sequenced in a study of T cells in women clearing cervical HPV infection. Profiling relied on immunoSEQ multiplex PCR, and the TCRdb table lists in-frame clones only, not all of them. In all, the sample yields about 37,000 clones. The sample was blood buffy coat. These receptors all stem from a woman between 18 and 69 years old with a cervical HPV16 infection that either progressed to CIN3+ or cleared (not recorded which).

Worth noting for this clone: The read finishes 3 residues shy of the CDR3 end, and the germline J gene is used to complete it. The chain carries TRBV12-5 and TRBJ1-5; the D is unclear. The CDR3 has 12 amino acids. Germline-derived CDR1 and CDR2 are LGHNT and FRNRAP. The V and J ends lost 2 bases and 7 bases respectively, with 6 bases between them. The sequenced part of the CDR3 DNA is TGTGCTAGTGGTTTGCCAGGACAGCCC. This encodes CASGLPGQP. From start to end, the CDR3 is CASGLPGQPQHF.

Remarks on this clone: The read ends 3 residues before the CDR3 terminus; that terminus is restored from the germline J gene. This chain connects TRBV11-1 to TRBJ1-2; 8 bases match TRBD1. Germline trimming cut 6 bases from V and 7 bases from J; bases unmatched to any gene: 4. The CDR3 has 12 residues. From germline, CDR1 is SGHAT and CDR2 FQDESV (reference sequence). The DNA read from the CDR3 is TGTGCCAGCAGTCTGACAGGGGCTGGC. Translating it yields CASSLTGAG. The whole CDR3 is CASSLTGAGYTF.

About this clone itself: The read halts 3 residues ahead of the CDR3 end, with the missing end drawn from the germline J gene. This rearrangement joins TRBV6-2 or TRBV6-3 to TRBJ2-2, with D hard to call. The CDR3 contains 11 residues. V was trimmed by 6 bases and J by 5 bases, leaving 4 bases between them. Germline CDR1 MNHEY, CDR2 SVGEGT. This CDR3 is CASSSTGELFF. The DNA read from the CDR3 is TGTGCCAGCAGCTCTACCGGGGAG.

A word on this clone: The read comes to an end 3 residues before the CDR3 does, leaving the germline J gene to fill in the end. The V and J genes are TRBV30 and TRBJ2-2, with D tentatively TRBD2 (6 bases). The CDR3 loop spans 15 amino acids. Germline CDR1 is GTSNPN and CDR2 is SVGIG (reference sequence). The CDR3 bases that were read are TGTGCCTGGAGTGGCGGCGGGGTCTATAATTCACCG. Protein product: CAWSGGGVYNSP. The full CDR3 protein is CAWSGGGVYNSPLFF.

Note on this clone: The CDR3 end is not reached by the read, which stops 3 residues before it; the germline J gene fills it in. The chain uses TRBV20-1 and TRBJ2-3; D is ambiguous. Germline V gene lookup returns CDR1 DFQATT and CDR2 SNEGSKA (reference sequence). Trimming stripped 5 bases from V and 1 base from J, with 13 bases between. The CDR3 covers 14 residues. The CDR3 DNA, read in part, is TGCAGTGCTTTGGCTAGTTCGGGCACAGATACG. Protein product: CSALASSGTDT. The complete CDR3 reads CSALASSGTDTQYF.